A single sample gave rise to the 18 T cell receptor beta chains below, sequenced in a study of beta chain features in type 1 diabetes. Sequenced material consisted of expressed TCRB transcripts (all of the isolated RNA was reverse transcribed). Some clones are missing from TCRdb's copy, which holds only in-frame ones; the method was immunoSEQ multiplex PCR. The table shows roughly 400,000 clones, with more than 12% occurring only once. Specimen: naive CD4+ T cells from blood. The origin of the receptors is a woman aged 18 to 35 in good health.

V usage is TRBV4-1 and J usage is TRBJ2-1; no firm D call. The CDR3 sequence is 17 residues long. Germline V gene lookup returns CDR1 MGHRA and CDR2 YSYEKL. The V and J ends lost 0 bases and 2 bases respectively, with 14 bases between them. CDR3 protein: CASSQDLKPRAYNEQFF. The DNA for the CDR3 is TGCGCCAGCAGCCAAGATCTTAAGCCTAGAGCCTACAATGAGCAGTTCTTC.

This clone was seen only a few times. The chain carries TRBV27 and TRBJ1-4; 8 nucleotides agree with TRBD1. J lost 3 bases, V lost 4 bases, and 10 bases had no gene match. The CDR3 contains 17 residues. From germline, CDR1 is MNHEY and CDR2 SMNVEV (reference sequence). The CDR3 is CASSWGTGARANEKLFF. In nucleotides, the CDR3 is TGTGCCAGCAGTTGGGGGACAGGCGCGAGGGCTAATGAAAAACTGTTTTTT.

This clone was seen only a few times. Other DNA sequences in this sample translate to the same CDR3. The chain is built from TRBV20-1 and TRBJ1-1; unclear D gene. This CDR3 is 11 amino acids long. CDR1 and CDR2 (germline): DFQATT, SNEGSKA (reference sequence). The germline V and J ends were trimmed by 5 bases and 2 bases, with 6 bases remaining between them. The CDR3 here is CSAPLNTEAFF. The CDR3 DNA reads as TGCAGTGCTCCCCTCAACACTGAAGCTTTCTTT.

The rearrangement links TRBV7-2 to TRBJ1-1, with 9 bases fitting TRBD1. The J segment lost 1 base and the V segment lost 5 bases, leaving 5 bases of the junction unmatched. CDR1 is SGHTA, CDR2 FQGNSA, per germline. The CDR3 loop spans 15 amino acids. As DNA, the CDR3 is TGTGCCAGCAGCGTAGTGGACAGGGGGAACACTGAAGCTTTCTTT. Protein product: CASSVVDRGNTEAFF. Full variable domain (rest looked up from reference TRBV7-2 and TRBJ1-1): GAGVSQSPSNKVTEKGKDVELRCDPISGHTALYWYRQSLGQGLEFLIYFQGNSAPDKSGLPSDRFSAERTGGSVSTLTIQRTQQEDSAVYLCASSVVDRGNTEAFFGQGTRLTVV.

This clone was counted only a few times. The gene calls are TRBV6-5 and TRBJ1-2; 9 bases match TRBD1. CDR3 length: 15 residues. The V and J ends lost 4 bases and 4 bases, in that order; junction bases with no gene match: 7. In germline, CDR1 is MNHEY, CDR2 SVGAGI. CDR3 sequence reads: CASSSTTGGSYGYTF. As DNA, the CDR3 is TGTGCCAGCAGTTCCACGACAGGGGGGAGCTATGGCTACACCTTC.

This clone was seen a handful of times. The CDR3 sequence is CAWSEKGTGGEKLFF. DNA of the CDR3: TGTGCCTGGAGTGAAAAGGGGACAGGGGGCGAAAAACTGTTTTTT. J is TRBJ1-4 and V is TRBV30, with TRBD1 matching over 12 bases. V dropped 1 base and J dropped 8; count of bases not matched to a gene: 5. Germline-derived CDR1 and CDR2 are GTSNPN and SVGIG (reference sequence). This CDR3 spans 15 amino acids.

This clone has a handful of counts. The CDR3 reads CASSLGTGHSNQPQHF. The DNA of the CDR3 is TGTGCCAGCAGCTTAGGCACAGGGCATAGCAATCAGCCCCAGCATTTT. This chain links TRBV7-9 with TRBJ1-5, with TRBD1 as a possible D gene (6 bases). Germline assignment: CDR1 SEHNR and CDR2 FQNEAQ (reference sequence). The CDR3 runs to 16 residues. V lost 1 base and J lost 0, with 10 bases in between.

This clone was seen a few times. This chain links TRBV28 with TRBJ2-2, with TRBD1 identical over 7 bases. Germline trimming cut 6 bases from V and 2 bases from J; bases unmatched to any gene: 6. The CDR3 consists of 15 residues. CDR1 and CDR2 from the germline V gene are MDHEN and SYDVKM. The CDR3 DNA reads TGTGCCAGCAGGGGGACAGACCTCAACACCGGGGAGCTGTTTTTT. This codes for CASRGTDLNTGELFF.

This clone was counted a few times. The chain recombines TRBV7-9 with TRBJ2-1, with D perhaps matching TRBD2 (6 bases). V lost 5 bases and J lost 4, with 18 bases in between. CDR1 is SEHNR and CDR2 is FQNEAQ in the germline V gene (reference sequence). This CDR3 has 16 residues. The CDR3 is CASSHGTGTLYNEQFF. CDR3 nucleotide sequence: TGTGCCAGCAGCCACGGGACCGGGACTTTATACAATGAGCAGTTCTTC.

This clone was picked up a small number of times. V usage is TRBV20-1 and J usage is TRBJ2-1; D is unresolved. This CDR3 spans 11 amino acids. The germline V gene has CDR1 DFQATT and CDR2 SNEGSKA (reference sequence). Trimming cost V 4 bases and J 12 bases, with 13 bases left between them. CDR3 sequence: CSATNPRLQFF. The CDR3 DNA reads as TGCAGTGCTACGAACCCTCGACTGCAGTTCTTC.

This chain joins TRBV25-1 and TRBJ2-7, with 8 bases that match TRBD1. The junction had 4 bases not matched to a gene; V was cut back by 3 bases and J by 3 bases. This CDR3 comprises 14 residues. Germline CDR1 is MGHDK and CDR2 is SYGVNS. This chain's CDR3 is CASSDWDRLYEQYF. The CDR3 DNA reads TGTGCCAGCAGTGATTGGGACAGGCTCTACGAGCAGTACTTC.

The chain links TRBV5-1 to TRBJ2-7; unclear D gene. The CDR3 sequence is 12 residues long. The germline CDR1 and CDR2 sequences are SGHRS and YFSETQ. Trimming left V 4 bases short and J 4 bases short, with 9 bases between. CDR3 residues: CASSLSEYEQYF. The DNA for the CDR3 is TGCGCCAGCAGCCTTTCCGAGTACGAGCAGTACTTC.

The rearrangement joins TRBV28 to TRBJ1-2, with D perhaps TRBD1 (5 bases). The length of the CDR3 is 13 residues. Trimming took 3 bases from V and 4 from J, leaving 9 bases between them. The germline gives CDR1 MDHEN, CDR2 SYDVKM. CDR3 nucleotide sequence: TGTGCCAGCAGTTTGGGGCCACTCTATGGCTACACCTTC. It specifies CASSLGPLYGYTF.

In this sample, this clone turned up a few times. The V and J genes are TRBV18 and TRBJ2-4; TRBD1 aligns across 8 bases. V shed 5 bases and J 7 bases; nucleotides not matched to a gene: 10. The CDR3 contains 15 residues. CDR1 is KGHSH, CDR2 LQKENI, per germline. CDR3 in DNA: TGTGCCAGCTCAGTCGGACAGGGCGTACGGAACATTCAGTACTTC. Its translation: CASSVGQGVRNIQYF.

Comment on this clone: Other DNA sequences in the same sample also yield this CDR3. The chain combines TRBV5-1 with TRBJ1-2; D gene unclear. Between the trimmed V and J ends, which lost 0 bases and 2 bases, there was a span of 5 bases. Germline V gene data show CDR1 as SGHRS and CDR2 as YFSETQ. The CDR3 runs to 13 residues. For the CDR3, the DNA is TGCGCCAGCAGCTTGGCCGGGAACTATGGCTACACCTTC. This translates into CASSLAGNYGYTF. The variable domain in full, completed from reference TRBV5-1 and TRBJ1-2, reads KAGVTQTPRYLIKTRGQQVTLSCSPISGHRSVSWYQQTPGQGLQFLFEYFSETQRNKGNFPGRFSGRQFSNSRSEMNVSTLELGDSALYLCASSLAGNYGYTFGSGTRLTVV.

The chain has TRBV4-2 and TRBJ2-3; D may be TRBD2 (5 bases). V was shortened by 5 bases and J by 4 bases, with 19 bases between the two germline ends. The CDR3 runs to 16 residues. Germline CDR1 LGHNA, CDR2 YNFKEQ. CDR3 coding DNA: TGTGCCAGCAGCTTCCGGGCTACTAGGTCGGCAGATACGCAGTATTTT. Translation: CASSFRATRSADTQYF.

The J gene is TRBJ2-2, the V gene TRBV29-1, with 11 bases aligning to TRBD1. CDR3 length: 18 amino acids. The J segment lost 0 bases and the V segment lost 8 bases, leaving 14 bases of the junction unmatched. Germline V CDR1 and CDR2: SQVTM, ANQGSEA. CDR3 sequence (DNA): TGCAGCTCCTCATTCCGGACAGGGGGCGGCTCGAACACCGGGGAGCTGTTTTTT. Translated, it gives CSSSFRTGGGSNTGELFF.

The gene calls are TRBV15 and TRBJ2-5, with D hard to call. The CDR3 has 13 amino acids. V lost 0 bases to trimming and J lost 3 bases, with 5 bases between them. Germline V gives CDR1 LNHNV, CDR2 YYDKDF (reference sequence). CDR3 bases: TGTGCCACCAGCAGAGATCCGGAAGAGACCCAGTACTTC. Translation gives CATSRDPEETQYF.